A selection of T cell receptor beta chains follows, all from one sample in a study of molecular identifiers for immune sequencing clone quantification. TCRdb reprocessed the PCR reads with MiXCR, giving one entry per CDR3 protein. This table holds over 300,000 distinct CDR3 sequences, 24% found once. Material: naive CD8+ T cells from blood, with Jurkat cell RNA spiked in. The receptors come from a human donor in good health. Some libraries in this study had Jurkat cell RNA spiked in. Both conserved end residues are part of each CDR3. A D gene is named only where the DNA matches it firmly. Clone size is not always given. Where it is, it says once, few, many or a class for expanded clones.

V	size	D	J	DNA	CDR3
TRBV5-5	many	NA	TRBJ2-1	TGTGCCAGCAGCCCCGAGAGCGGTGAGCAGTTCTTC	CASSPESGEQFF
TRBV27	NA	TRBD2	TRBJ2-4	TGTGCCAGCAGTTTGATAGCGGGAGGCCCGGGAAACATTCAGTACTTC	CASSLIAGGPGNIQYF
TRBV11-2	few	TRBD1	TRBJ1-1	TGTGCCAGCAGCTTCGCTACAGGGGCTTACACTGAAGCTTTCTTT	CASSFATGAYTEAFF
TRBV20-1	few	TRBD1	TRBJ1-1	TGCAGTGCTAAACCTCATGACAGGGTGTACACTGAAGCTTTCTTT	CSAKPHDRVYTEAFF
TRBV13	NA	NA	TRBJ2-5	TGTGCCAGCAGCTTGAATAGTTTTCAAGAGACCCAGTACTTC	CASSLNSFQETQYF
TRBV20-1	NA	TRBD2	TRBJ2-3	TGCAGTGCTAAGAGGGCTAGCGGGAGGACAGATACGCAGTATTTT	CSAKRASGRTDTQYF
TRBV9	once	TRBD2	TRBJ2-3	TGTGCCAGCACCGGGGGGGGGCGGGGGCCCGATACGCAGTATTTT	CASTGGGRGPDTQYF
TRBV12-3/TRBV12-4	NA	TRBD1	TRBJ2-7	TGTGCCAGCAGTAACAGGGGGCTCTCCTACGAGCAGTACTTC	CASSNRGLSYEQYF
TRBV4-1	many	NA	TRBJ1-1	TGCGCCAGCAGCCAAGCTGGAGGTTTGAACACTGAAGCTTTCTTT	CASSQAGGLNTEAFF
TRBV6-5	many	NA	TRBJ2-7	TGTGCCAGCAGTTACGGAATTTCCTACGAGCAGTACTTC	CASSYGISYEQYF
TRBV11-3	NA	NA	TRBJ2-1	TGTGCCAGCAGTCATCGAGATATACAGGGTTTTAGGGATGAGCAGTTCTTC	CASSHRDIQGFRDEQFF
TRBV7-2	NA	NA	TRBJ2-5	TGTGCCAGCAGCACTTGGGACTCACCCACGGGAGAGACCCAGTACTTC	CASSTWDSPTGETQYF
TRBV7-9	many	NA	TRBJ1-6	TGTGCCAGCAGCTTAGCGGGGGTGGACCCACATGGGTCACCCCTCCACTTT	CASSLAGVDPHGSPLHF
TRBV5-1	few	NA	TRBJ1-2	TGCGCCAGCAGCTTGGTTTCTGAAACCGGGACAAAGAGGACTAACTATGGCTACACCTTC	CASSLVSETGTKRTNYGYTF
TRBV29-1	NA	TRBD2	TRBJ2-3	TGCAGCGTTGAACACGGGGGGGCAGATACGCAGTATTTT	CSVEHGGADTQYF
TRBV4-1	many	NA	TRBJ2-1	TGCGCCAGCAGCCAAGTTCAGGGTACCTACAATGAGCAGTTCTTC	CASSQVQGTYNEQFF
TRBV11-3	few	TRBD2	TRBJ2-2	TGTGCCAGCAGGGCGGGGGGTAACACCGGGGAGCTGTTTTTT	CASRAGGNTGELFF
TRBV20-1	few	NA	TRBJ1-1	TGCAGTGCTAGAGAGGGGGGGGACCATGAAGCTTTCTTT	CSAREGGDHEAFF
TRBV24-1	many	NA	TRBJ2-2	TGTGCCACCAGTGACCCCGCGGAGGGGCCTCACACCGGGGAGCTGTTTTTT	CATSDPAEGPHTGELFF
TRBV20-1	few	NA	TRBJ2-7	TGCAGTGCTAGAGATCGTTTGGGACACCTCTACGAGCAGTACTTC	CSARDRLGHLYEQYF
TRBV25-1	few	NA	TRBJ2-3	TGTGCCAGCAGTGGGTTAGCCAACACAGATACGCAGTATTTT	CASSGLANTDTQYF
TRBV11-2	NA	NA	TRBJ2-3	TGTGCCAGCAGCACAGGATGGGGGGGGCCGTATACGCAGTATTTT	CASSTGWGGPYTQYF
TRBV19	few	NA	TRBJ2-6	TGTGCCAGTAGTAGGACCCCGGACAGCGAATACTCTGGGGCCAACGTCCTGACTTTC	CASSRTPDSEYSGANVLTF
TRBV12-3/TRBV12-4	few	TRBD1	TRBJ1-4	TGTGCCAGCAGTCCGTCGACAGGGGAGGTTTTAAATGAAAAACTGTTTTTT	CASSPSTGEVLNEKLFF
TRBV28	many	NA	TRBJ2-5	TGTGCCAGCACCTCACACTCGGAAGAGACCCAGTACTTC	CASTSHSEETQYF
TRBV28	NA	TRBD2	TRBJ2-7	TGTGCCAGCAGTCCGGGACTACCCTCCTACGAGCAGTACTTC	CASSPGLPSYEQYF
TRBV7-9	few	NA	TRBJ2-3	TGTGCCAGCAGCTTAAAACCCAGGGACGGCACAGATACGCAGTATTTT	CASSLKPRDGTDTQYF
TRBV11-2	few	NA	TRBJ2-1	TGTGCCAGCAGCTTAGCTTTTGGAAACAGGCCCGGCGGTGAGCAGTTCTTC	CASSLAFGNRPGGEQFF
TRBV21-1	few	NA	TRBJ2-6	TGTGCCAGCAGCAACGGGAGGGGGTGGAGCTCTGGGGCCAACGTCCTGACTTTC	CASSNGRGWSSGANVLTF
TRBV20-1	NA	NA	TRBJ2-7	TGCAGGGCTAGGGCTGCCGGGCCGGCAGTCCCCTACGAGCAGTACTTC	CRARAAGPAVPYEQYF
TRBV28	NA	TRBD1	TRBJ1-4	TGTGCCAGCAGTCACGGGACAGGGGACACGGTTGCAACTAATGAAAAACCGTTTTTT	CASSHGTGDTVATNEKPFF
TRBV29-1	many	TRBD2	TRBJ2-7	TGCAGCGTTGATTCGACTAGCGGGAGGGGTGAGCAGTACTTC	CSVDSTSGRGEQYF
TRBV30	NA	NA	TRBJ2-7	TGTGCCTGGAGTTTGGGGGCCGACTACGAGCAGTACTTC	CAWSLGADYEQYF
TRBV7-9	many	NA	TRBJ2-5	TGTGCCAGCAGGCCATCCCCGGGCTTCCAAGAGACCCAGTACTTC	CASRPSPGFQETQYF
TRBV12-3/TRBV12-4	NA	NA	TRBJ2-3	TGTGCCAGCAGTTTAGCGCTGGGCCAGGGCGGCACAGATACGCAGTATTTT	CASSLALGQGGTDTQYF
TRBV6-5	NA	NA	TRBJ2-1	TGTGCCAGCAGTTACTCGAGAAAAAACAATGAGCAGTTCTTC	CASSYSRKNNEQFF
TRBV2	many	NA	TRBJ1-3	TGTGCCAAGAATGGGGGAAACACCATATATTTT	CAKNGGNTIYF
TRBV12-3/TRBV12-4	many	NA	TRBJ2-3	TGTGCCAGCAGTTTAAGTCCAAGACTAACAGATACGCAGTATTTT	CASSLSPRLTDTQYF
TRBV30	NA	TRBD2	TRBJ2-1	TGTGACTGGAGTGTGGGGACTAGAGGGGTCGATGAGCAGTTCTTC	CDWSVGTRGVDEQFF
TRBV7-9	few	NA	TRBJ2-7	TGTGCCAGCAGCTCCTCGCTCTACGAGCAGTACTTC	CASSSSLYEQYF
TRBV7-9	many	NA	TRBJ2-2	TGTGCCAGCAGCTTAGTTTCGACAGCTAGATCGAACACCGGGGAGCTGTTTTTT	CASSLVSTARSNTGELFF
TRBV28	many	NA	TRBJ2-3	TGTGCCAGCAGTACAGGGACGGGCACAGATACGCAGTATTTT	CASSTGTGTDTQYF
TRBV7-9	few	TRBD2	TRBJ2-3	TGTGCCAGCAGCCCACTAGCGGGGGGTCAGGATACGCAGTATTTT	CASSPLAGGQDTQYF
TRBV7-7	many	TRBD1	TRBJ2-2	TGTGCTAGCAGCCAGGGGGCCGGGGAGCTGTTTTTT	CASSQGAGELFF
TRBV12-3/TRBV12-4	few	TRBD1	TRBJ1-1	TGTGCCCGCAGGGGGGTGGGGGGCGCGTATACTGAAGCTTTCTTT	CARRGVGGAYTEAFF
TRBV7-9	many	NA	TRBJ2-2	TGTGCCAGCAGCCCCACTTTGCCCGGGGAGCTGTTTTTT	CASSPTLPGELFF
TRBV12-3/TRBV12-4	many	NA	TRBJ2-5	TGTGCCAGCAGTTTACTCGGGGTCGCGGAGACCCAGTACTTC	CASSLLGVAETQYF
TRBV5-4	many	NA	TRBJ2-7	TGTGCCAGCAGTTATGGTCTGGAGCAGTACTTC	CASSYGLEQYF
TRBV10-3	NA	TRBD1	TRBJ1-1	TGTGCCACAGCGGGACAGGGGGCGAGAACTGAAGCTTTCTTT	CATAGQGARTEAFF